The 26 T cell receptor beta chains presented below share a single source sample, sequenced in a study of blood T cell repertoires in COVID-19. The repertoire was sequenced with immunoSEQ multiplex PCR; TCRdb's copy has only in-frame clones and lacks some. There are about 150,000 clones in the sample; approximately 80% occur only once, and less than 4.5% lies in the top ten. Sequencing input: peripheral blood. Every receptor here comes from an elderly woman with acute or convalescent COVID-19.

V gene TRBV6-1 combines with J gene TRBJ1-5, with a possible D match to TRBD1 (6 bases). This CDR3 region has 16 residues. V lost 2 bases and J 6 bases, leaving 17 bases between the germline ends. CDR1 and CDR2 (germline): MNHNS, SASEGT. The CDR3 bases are TGTGCCAGCAGTGAAACGGGCAGGGGAAGCGGTCAGCCCCAGCATTTT. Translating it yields CASSETGRGSGQPQHF.

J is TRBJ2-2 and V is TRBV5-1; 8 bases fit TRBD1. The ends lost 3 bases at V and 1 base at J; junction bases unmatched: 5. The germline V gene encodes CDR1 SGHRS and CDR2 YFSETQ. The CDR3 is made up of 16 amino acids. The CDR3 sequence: CASSSRQGLNTGELFF. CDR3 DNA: TGCGCCAGCAGCTCACGACAGGGGCTGAACACCGGGGAGCTGTTTTTT.

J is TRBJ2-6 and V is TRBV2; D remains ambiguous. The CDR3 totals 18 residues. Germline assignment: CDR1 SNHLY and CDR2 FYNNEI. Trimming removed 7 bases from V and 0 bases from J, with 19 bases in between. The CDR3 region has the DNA TGTGCCAGCACGTCCACGTTCCTAAAGTCCTCTGGGGCCAACGTCCTGACTTTC. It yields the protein CASTSTFLKSSGANVLTF.

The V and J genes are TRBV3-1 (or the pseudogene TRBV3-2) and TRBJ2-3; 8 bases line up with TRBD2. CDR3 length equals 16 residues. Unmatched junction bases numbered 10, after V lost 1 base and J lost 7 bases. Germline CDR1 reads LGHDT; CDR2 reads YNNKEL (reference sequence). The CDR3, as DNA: TGTGCCAGCAGCCAAGGCCCGGGACTAGGGCAAAATACGCAGTATTTT. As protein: CASSQGPGLGQNTQYF.

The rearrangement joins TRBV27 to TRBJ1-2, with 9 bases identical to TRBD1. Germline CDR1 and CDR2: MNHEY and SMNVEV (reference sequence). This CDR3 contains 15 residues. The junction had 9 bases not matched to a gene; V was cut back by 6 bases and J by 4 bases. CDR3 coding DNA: TGTGCCAGCAGCCGCCGGGACAGGGTACCCTATGGCTACACCTTC. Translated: CASSRRDRVPYGYTF.

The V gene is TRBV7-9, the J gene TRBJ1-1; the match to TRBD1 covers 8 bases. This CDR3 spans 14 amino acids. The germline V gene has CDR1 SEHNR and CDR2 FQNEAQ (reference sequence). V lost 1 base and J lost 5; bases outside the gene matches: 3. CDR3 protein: CASSLEQGVTEAFF. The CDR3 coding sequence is TGTGCCAGCAGCTTAGAACAGGGGGTGACTGAAGCTTTCTTT. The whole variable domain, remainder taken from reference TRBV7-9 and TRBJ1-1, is DTGVSQNPRHKITKRGQNVTFRCDPISEHNRLYWYRQTLGQGPEFLTYFQNEAQLEKSRLLSDRFSAERPKGSFSTLEIQRTEQGDSAMYLCASSLEQGVTEAFFGQGTRLTVV.

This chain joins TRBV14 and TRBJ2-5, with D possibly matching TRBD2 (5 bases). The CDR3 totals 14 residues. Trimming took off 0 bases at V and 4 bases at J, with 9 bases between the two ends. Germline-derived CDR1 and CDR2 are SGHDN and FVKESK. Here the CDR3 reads CASSQDSGGETQYF. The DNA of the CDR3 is TGTGCCAGCAGCCAAGATTCTGGAGGAGAGACCCAGTACTTC. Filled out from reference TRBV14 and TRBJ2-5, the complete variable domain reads EAGVTQFPSHSVIEKGQTVTLRCDPISGHDNLYWYRRVMGKEIKFLLHFVKESKQDESGMPNNRFLAERTGGTYSTLKVQPAELEDSGVYFCASSQDSGGETQYFGPGTRLLVL.

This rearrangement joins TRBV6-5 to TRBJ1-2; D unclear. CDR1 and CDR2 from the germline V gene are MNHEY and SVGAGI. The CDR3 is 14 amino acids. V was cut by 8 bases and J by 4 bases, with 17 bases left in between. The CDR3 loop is CASGRLDFGYGYTF. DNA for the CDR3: TGTGCCAGCGGCCGACTGGACTTCGGCTATGGCTACACCTTC.

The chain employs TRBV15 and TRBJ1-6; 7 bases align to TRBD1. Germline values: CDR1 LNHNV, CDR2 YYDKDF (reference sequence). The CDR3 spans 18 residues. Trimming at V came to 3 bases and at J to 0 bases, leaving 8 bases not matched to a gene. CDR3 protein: CATSRLGQESSYNSPLHF. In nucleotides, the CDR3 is TGTGCCACCAGCAGGCTAGGACAGGAAAGCTCCTATAATTCACCCCTCCACTTT.

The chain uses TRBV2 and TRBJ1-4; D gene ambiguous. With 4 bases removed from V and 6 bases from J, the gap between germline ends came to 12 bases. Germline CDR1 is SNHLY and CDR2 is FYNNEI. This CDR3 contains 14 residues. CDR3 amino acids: CASSVTQRDEKLFF. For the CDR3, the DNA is TGTGCCAGCAGTGTTACCCAGCGGGATGAAAAACTGTTTTTT. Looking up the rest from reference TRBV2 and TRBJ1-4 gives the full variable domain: EPEVTQTPSHQVTQMGQEVILRCVPISNHLYFYWYRQILGQKVEFLVSFYNNEISEKSEIFDDQFSVERPDGSNFTLKIRSTKLEDSAMYFCASSVTQRDEKLFFGSGTQLSVL.

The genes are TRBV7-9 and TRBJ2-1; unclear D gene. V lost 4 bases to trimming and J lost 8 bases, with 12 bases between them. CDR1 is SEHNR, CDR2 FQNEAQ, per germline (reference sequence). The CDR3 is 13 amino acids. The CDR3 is CASSSTRPDEQFF. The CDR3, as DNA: TGTGCCAGCAGCTCGACAAGGCCGGATGAGCAGTTCTTC.

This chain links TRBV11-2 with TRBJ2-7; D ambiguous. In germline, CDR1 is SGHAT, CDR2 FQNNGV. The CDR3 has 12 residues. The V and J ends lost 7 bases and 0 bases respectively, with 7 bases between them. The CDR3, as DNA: TGTGCCAGCACCCGGAGCTCCTACGAGCAGTACTTC. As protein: CASTRSSYEQYF.

CDR3 sequence: CASSLVQGQDGYTF. The CDR3 DNA reads as TGCGCCAGCAGCTTGGTCCAGGGGCAGGATGGCTACACCTTC. The V and J genes are TRBV5-1 and TRBJ1-2; D possibly corresponds to TRBD1 (6 bases). CDR3 size: 14 residues. Germline assignment: CDR1 SGHRS and CDR2 YFSETQ. The V gene lost 0 bases and the J gene lost 6 bases, with 12 bases spanning the gap.

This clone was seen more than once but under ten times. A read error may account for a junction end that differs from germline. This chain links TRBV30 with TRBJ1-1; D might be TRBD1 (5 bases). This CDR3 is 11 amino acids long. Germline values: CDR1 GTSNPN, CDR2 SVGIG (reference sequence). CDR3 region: CAWAGNTEAFF. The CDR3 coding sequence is TGTGCCTGGGCAGGGAACACCGAAGCTTTCTTT.

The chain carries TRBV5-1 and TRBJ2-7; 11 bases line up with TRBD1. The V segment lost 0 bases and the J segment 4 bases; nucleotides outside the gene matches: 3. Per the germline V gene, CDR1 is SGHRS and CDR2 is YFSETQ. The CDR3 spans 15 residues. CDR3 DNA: TGCGCCAGCAGCTTGGAGGGGACAGGGGGTTACGAGCAGTACTTC. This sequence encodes CASSLEGTGGYEQYF.

This chain's CDR3 is CASSLIAGQNTGELFF. CDR3 coding DNA: TGCGCCAGCAGCTTGATAGCGGGGCAGAACACCGGGGAGCTGTTTTTT. This chain uses TRBV5-1 with TRBJ2-2; 8 bases align to TRBD2. Unmatched junction bases numbered 3, after V lost 1 base and J lost 1 base. CDR1 is SGHRS, CDR2 YFSETQ, per germline. The CDR3 contains 16 residues.

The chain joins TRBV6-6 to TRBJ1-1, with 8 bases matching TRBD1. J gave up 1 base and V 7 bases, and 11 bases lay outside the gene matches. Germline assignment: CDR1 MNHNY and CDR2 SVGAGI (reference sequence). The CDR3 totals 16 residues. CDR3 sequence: CASKWGWTGKNTEAFF. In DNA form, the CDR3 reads TGTGCCAGCAAATGGGGGTGGACAGGGAAGAACACTGAAGCTTTCTTT.

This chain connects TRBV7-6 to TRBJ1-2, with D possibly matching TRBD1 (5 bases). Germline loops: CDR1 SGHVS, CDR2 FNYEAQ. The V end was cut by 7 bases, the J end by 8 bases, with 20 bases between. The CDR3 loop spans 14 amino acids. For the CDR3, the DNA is TGTGCCAGCACCTCCGACAGTACCCTACTCGGCTACACCTTC. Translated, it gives CASTSDSTLLGYTF.

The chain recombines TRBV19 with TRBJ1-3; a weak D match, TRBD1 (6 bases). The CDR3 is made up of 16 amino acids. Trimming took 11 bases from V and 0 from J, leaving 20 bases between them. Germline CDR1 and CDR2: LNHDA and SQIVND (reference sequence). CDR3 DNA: TGTGCCGCGCTGGGGGGGCCGAAAGACTCTGGAAACACCATATATTTT. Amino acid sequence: CAALGGPKDSGNTIYF. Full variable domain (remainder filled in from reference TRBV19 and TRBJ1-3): DGGITQSPKYLFRKEGQNVTLSCEQNLNHDAMYWYRQDPGQGLRLIYYSQIVNDFQKGDIAEGYSVSREKKESFPLTVTSAQKNPTAFYLCAALGGPKDSGNTIYFGEGSWLTVV.

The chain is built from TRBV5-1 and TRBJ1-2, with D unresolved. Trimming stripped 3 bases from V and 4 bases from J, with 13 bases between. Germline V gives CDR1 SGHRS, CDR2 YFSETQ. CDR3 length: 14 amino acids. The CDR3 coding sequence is TGCGCCAGCAGCTCAGGTCAGGTCCCCTATGGCTACACCTTC. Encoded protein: CASSSGQVPYGYTF.

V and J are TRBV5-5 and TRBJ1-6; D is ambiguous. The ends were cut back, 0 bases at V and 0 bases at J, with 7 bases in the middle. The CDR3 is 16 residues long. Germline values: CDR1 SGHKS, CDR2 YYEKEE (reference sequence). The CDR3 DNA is TGTGCCAGCAGCTTGGCCGGGAGCTCCTATAATTCACCCCTCCACTTT. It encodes CASSLAGSSYNSPLHF.

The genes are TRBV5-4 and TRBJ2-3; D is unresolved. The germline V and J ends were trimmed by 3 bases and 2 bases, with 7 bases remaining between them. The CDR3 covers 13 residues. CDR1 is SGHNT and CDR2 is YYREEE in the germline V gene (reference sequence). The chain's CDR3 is CASSSQDTDTQYF. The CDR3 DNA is TGTGCCAGCAGCTCCCAGGACACAGATACGCAGTATTTT. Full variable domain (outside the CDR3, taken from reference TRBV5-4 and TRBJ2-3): ETGVTQSPTHLIKTRGQQVTLRCSSQSGHNTVSWYQQALGQGPQFIFQYYREEENGRGNFPPRFSGLQFPNYSSELNVNALELDDSALYLCASSSQDTDTQYFGPGTRLTVL.

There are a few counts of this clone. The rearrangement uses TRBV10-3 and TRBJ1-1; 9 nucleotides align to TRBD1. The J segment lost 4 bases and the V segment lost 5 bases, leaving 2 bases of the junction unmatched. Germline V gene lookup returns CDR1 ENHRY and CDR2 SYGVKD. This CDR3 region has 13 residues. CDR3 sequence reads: CAISTGGGTEAFF. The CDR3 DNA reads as TGTGCCATCAGTACAGGGGGCGGCACTGAAGCTTTCTTT.

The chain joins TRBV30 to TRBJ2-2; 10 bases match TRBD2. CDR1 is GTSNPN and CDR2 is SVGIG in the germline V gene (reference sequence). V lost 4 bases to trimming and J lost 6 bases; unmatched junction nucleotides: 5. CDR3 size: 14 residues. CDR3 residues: CAWTSGSWAGELFF. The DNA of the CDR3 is TGTGCCTGGACTAGCGGGAGTTGGGCCGGGGAGCTGTTTTTT.

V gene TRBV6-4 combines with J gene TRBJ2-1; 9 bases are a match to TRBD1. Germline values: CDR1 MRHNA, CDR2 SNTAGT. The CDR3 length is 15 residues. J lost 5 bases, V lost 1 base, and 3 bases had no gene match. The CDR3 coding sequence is TGTGCCAGCAGTGACTACAGGGGGCTGGACAATGAGCAGTTCTTC. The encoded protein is CASSDYRGLDNEQFF.

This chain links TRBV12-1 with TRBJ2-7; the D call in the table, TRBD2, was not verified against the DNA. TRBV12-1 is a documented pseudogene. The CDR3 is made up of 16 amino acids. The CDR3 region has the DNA TGTGCCAGCAGCTTTTTACCCGGGACTCTCTCCTACGAGCAGTACTTC. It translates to CASSFLPGTLSYEQYF.